This record covers a single TCR beta chain. CDR3 size: 16 residues. Trimming shortened V by 0 bases and J by 2 bases, and 11 bases separated the two germline ends. CDR1 is SGHNT and CDR2 is YYREEE in the germline V gene (reference sequence). This sample is part of a study of blood T cell repertoires in COVID-19. The data were produced by immunoSEQ multiplex PCR, yet TCRdb's version contains in-frame clones alone and is incomplete. The sample lists around 280,000 clones; roughly 80% were seen once. The TCR originated in a woman aged 50 to 60 with active or convalescent COVID-19. The V call is TRBV5-4, the J call TRBJ2-2; a possible D gene is TRBD2 (6 bases). Sequencing used peripheral blood. CDR3 region: CASSLEGTSNTGELFF. The CDR3 bases are TGTGCCAGCAGCTTGGAAGGGACTTCAAACACCGGGGAGCTGTTTTTT.